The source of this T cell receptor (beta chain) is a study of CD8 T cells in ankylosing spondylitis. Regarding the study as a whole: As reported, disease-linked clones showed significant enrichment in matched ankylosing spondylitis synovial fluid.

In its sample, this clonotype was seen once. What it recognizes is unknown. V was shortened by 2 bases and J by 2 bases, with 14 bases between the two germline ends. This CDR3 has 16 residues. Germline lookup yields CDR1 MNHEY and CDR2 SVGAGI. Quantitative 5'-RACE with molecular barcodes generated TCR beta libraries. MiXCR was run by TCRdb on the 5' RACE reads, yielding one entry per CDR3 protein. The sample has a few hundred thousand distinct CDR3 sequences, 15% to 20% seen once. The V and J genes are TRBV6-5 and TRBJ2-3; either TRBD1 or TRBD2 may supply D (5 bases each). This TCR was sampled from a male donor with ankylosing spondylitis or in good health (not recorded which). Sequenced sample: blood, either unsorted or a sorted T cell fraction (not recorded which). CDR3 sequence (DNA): TGTGCCAGCAGTTACGATTCCAGGGAGTTCACAGATACGCAGTATTTT. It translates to CASSYDSREFTDTQYF.